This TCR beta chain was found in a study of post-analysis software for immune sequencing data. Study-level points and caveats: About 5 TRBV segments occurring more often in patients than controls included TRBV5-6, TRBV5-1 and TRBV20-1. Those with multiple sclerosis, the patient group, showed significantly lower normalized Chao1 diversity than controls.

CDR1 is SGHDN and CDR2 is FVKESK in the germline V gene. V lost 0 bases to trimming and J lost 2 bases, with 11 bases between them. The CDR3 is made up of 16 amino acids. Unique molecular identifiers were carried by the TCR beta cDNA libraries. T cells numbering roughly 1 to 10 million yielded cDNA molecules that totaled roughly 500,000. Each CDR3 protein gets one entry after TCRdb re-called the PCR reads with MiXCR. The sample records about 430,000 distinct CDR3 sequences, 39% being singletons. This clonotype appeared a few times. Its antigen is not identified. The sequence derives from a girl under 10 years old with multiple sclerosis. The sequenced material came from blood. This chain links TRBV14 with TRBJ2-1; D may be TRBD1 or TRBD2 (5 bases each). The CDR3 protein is CASSQERGNAYNEQFF. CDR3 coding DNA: TGTGCCAGCAGCCAAGAGAGGGGAAACGCCTACAATGAGCAGTTCTTC.